This T cell receptor (beta chain) was documented in a study of blood T cell repertoires in COVID-19. This CDR3 has 16 amino acids. The trim removed 2 bases at V and 10 bases at J, leaving 11 bases unmatched. CDR1 is LNHDA and CDR2 is SQIVND in the germline V gene (reference sequence). This clone was seen only a few times. As handled by the study authors: Cell counts per sample came from amplifying reference gene primers. Sequenced by immunoSEQ multiplex PCR; TCRdb stores in-frame clones only, minus some. Clone size and V and J calls were adopted from that table, with D and trimming inferred from the DNA. This sample has fewer than 250,000 clones, with 75% to 90% found just once.

The clonotype was recovered from a woman between 65 and 79 years old with active or convalescent COVID-19. This chain joins TRBV19 and TRBJ1-6, with TRBD1 matching 7 bases. The sequencing sample was made of peripheral blood. CDR3 sequence reads: CASSISAGGLRSPLHF. The CDR3 DNA is TGTGCCAGTAGTATATCCGCAGGGGGATTACGCTCACCCCTCCACTTT.